Below, 21 T cell receptor beta chains from the same sample are listed, as sequenced in a study of T cells in Graves' hyperthyroidism and ophthalmopathy. TCR beta CDR3 sequences were amplified from RNA transcripts. Initially, a first-round RT-PCR of the TCR CDR3 employed the HTBI primer set. TCRdb analysed the multiplex PCR reads with MiXCR anew, one entry per CDR3 protein. The sample lists around 420,000 distinct CDR3 sequences, around 14% seen once, with approximately 14% in the top ten. The sequencing sample was made of blood. The receptors here all came from a woman aged 18-29 years with Graves' hyperthyroidism.

This clonotype occurred many times. The V call is TRBV6-1, the J call TRBJ1-1, with no clear D. The length of the CDR3 is 18 residues. CDR1 is MNHNS and CDR2 is SASEGT in the germline V gene. V was shortened by 1 base and J by 1 base, with 19 bases between the two germline ends. The CDR3 DNA follows: TGTGCCAGCAGTGAAGTTAAGGGTCCCATTCTAACGAACACTGAAGCTTTCTTT. It codes for CASSEVKGPILTNTEAFF.

The rearrangement joins TRBV10-3 to TRBJ1-2, with 11 bases identical to TRBD1. Per the germline V gene, CDR1 is ENHRY and CDR2 is SYGVKD. Unmatched junction bases numbered 11, after V lost 6 bases and J lost 8 bases. CDR3 size: 15 residues. The DNA of the CDR3 is TGTGCCATCAGCTTGGGACAGGGGGTGCCCTCGGGCTACACCTTC. Protein: CAISLGQGVPSGYTF.

This clonotype was counted only a few times. V gene TRBV19 combines with J gene TRBJ2-3; 9 bases fit TRBD2. The CDR3 is 15 residues long. Germline V CDR1 and CDR2: LNHDA, SQIVND (reference sequence). V dropped 8 bases and J dropped 1; count of bases not matched to a gene: 7. DNA of the CDR3: TGTGCCAGTTCCCTCCCTAGCGGGGGCACAGATACGCAGTATTTT. This codes for CASSLPSGGTDTQYF. The full variable domain, completed using reference TRBV19 and TRBJ2-3, is DGGITQSPKYLFRKEGQNVTLSCEQNLNHDAMYWYRQDPGQGLRLIYYSQIVNDFQKGDIAEGYSVSREKKESFPLTVTSAQKNPTAFYLCASSLPSGGTDTQYFGPGTRLTVL.

This clonotype came up many times. CDR3 sequence: CASSQDSYRADEQYF. In DNA, the CDR3 is TGTGCCAGCAGCCAAGATAGTTACAGGGCAGACGAGCAGTACTTC. The V call is TRBV3-1, the J call TRBJ2-7; a possible D gene is TRBD1 (6 bases). Germline V gene lookup returns CDR1 LGHDT and CDR2 YNNKEL (reference sequence). The CDR3 is 15 residues long. V lost 0 bases, J lost 5 bases, and 14 bases lay in between.

The sample holds many counts of this clonotype. This rearrangement joins TRBV3-1 to TRBJ2-1; D remains ambiguous. Trimming pared 1 base from V and 3 bases from J, leaving 7 bases between. Germline CDR1 is LGHDT and CDR2 is YNNKEL (reference sequence). CDR3 length: 14 amino acids. CDR3 residues: CASSQVIFYNEQFF. The CDR3, as DNA: TGTGCCAGCAGCCAAGTAATCTTCTACAATGAGCAGTTCTTC.

This clonotype was found many times. This chain joins TRBV6-2 or TRBV6-3 and TRBJ1-5; D is unclear. The CDR3 extends over 15 amino acids. V was pared by 6 bases and J by 4 bases, with 16 bases between. Germline lookup yields CDR1 MNHEY and CDR2 SVGEGT. CDR3 sequence (DNA): TGTGCCAGCAGCGTCCCGGCAGAATCGAATCAGCCCCAGCATTTT. Translation: CASSVPAESNQPQHF.

This clonotype came up a few times. The gene calls are TRBV4-3 and TRBJ2-3, with 7 bases aligning to TRBD1. Trimming at V came to 0 bases and at J to 4 bases, leaving 10 bases not matched to a gene. Germline V gives CDR1 LGHNA, CDR2 YSLEER. This CDR3 contains 17 residues. CDR3 loop: CASSQDWTRGMSDTQYF. The CDR3 DNA sequence: TGCGCCAGCAGCCAAGACTGGACCAGGGGGATGTCAGATACGCAGTATTTT.

This clonotype was observed at least ten times. This chain joins TRBV7-6 and TRBJ2-3; no clear D. The CDR3 is 14 amino acids. V shed 5 bases and J shed 2 bases, with 11 bases lying between them. Germline V gives CDR1 SGHVS, CDR2 FNYEAQ. The CDR3 region is CASSPLPTTDTQYF. The DNA of the CDR3 is TGTGCCAGCAGCCCCCTTCCGACCACAGATACGCAGTATTTT. The full variable domain, rest sourced from reference TRBV7-6 and TRBJ2-3, is GAGVSQSPRYKVTKRGQDVALRCDPISGHVSLYWYRQALGQGPEFLTYFNYEAQQDKSGLPNDRFSAERPEGSISTLTIQRTEQRDSAMYRCASSPLPTTDTQYFGPGTRLTVL.

This clonotype appeared many times. This chain links TRBV5-1 with TRBJ2-7; 8 positions agree with TRBD2. Germline CDR1 is SGHRS and CDR2 is YFSETQ. Trimming removed 4 bases from V and 4 bases from J; junction bases left unmatched: 7. This CDR3 region has 14 residues. CDR3 bases: TGCGCCAGCAGCCCACTTACTAGCGGATACGAGCAGTACTTC. Encoded protein: CASSPLTSGYEQYF.

The chain recombines TRBV20-1 with TRBJ1-2; TRBD1 might be the D (6 bases). Germline CDR1 DFQATT, CDR2 SNEGSKA (reference sequence). The germline V and J ends were trimmed by 6 bases and 4 bases, with 15 bases remaining between them. The CDR3 runs to 13 residues. The CDR3 is CSARTEVCYGYTF. CDR3 bases: TGCAGTGCAAGGACAGAAGTTTGCTATGGCTACACCTTC.

J is TRBJ1-5 and V is TRBV24-1; 10 bases are shared with TRBD1. The germline CDR1 and CDR2 sequences are KGHDR and SFDVKD. Losses at the gene ends were 4 bases for V and 2 bases for J; bases not matched to a gene: 4. The CDR3 sequence is 16 residues long. The chain's CDR3 is CATSDSGTGGNQPQHF. The CDR3, as DNA: TGTGCCACCAGTGACTCCGGGACAGGGGGCAATCAGCCCCAGCATTTT.

The chain links TRBV27 to TRBJ2-5, with 7 nucleotides matching TRBD1. This CDR3 region has 15 residues. V lost 5 bases, J lost 1 base, and 7 bases stayed unmatched. Per germline, CDR1 MNHEY and CDR2 SMNVEV (reference sequence). This CDR3 is CASSHSTGAQETQYF. The CDR3 nucleotides read TGTGCCAGCAGTCACTCTACAGGGGCCCAAGAGACCCAGTACTTC.

The V gene is TRBV9, the J gene TRBJ2-2, with TRBD2 matching 7 bases. Germline CDR1 and CDR2: SGDLS and YYNGEE. V lost 0 bases, J lost 4 bases, and 3 bases stayed unmatched. This CDR3 contains 15 residues. CDR3 coding DNA: TGTGCCAGCAGCGTAGCGGGAGGTCCCACCGGGGAGCTGTTTTTT. This translates into CASSVAGGPTGELFF.

This clonotype showed up many times. The CDR3 DNA reads TGCAGTGCTAGAGATTACTACAGGGATAGCAATCAGCCCCAGCATTTT. Amino acids: CSARDYYRDSNQPQHF. This chain joins TRBV20-1 and TRBJ1-5, with TRBD1 as a possible D gene (6 bases). The germline gives CDR1 DFQATT, CDR2 SNEGSKA (reference sequence). V was clipped by 0 bases and J by 0 bases, with 12 bases between them. The CDR3 totals 16 residues.

As to this clonotype: This may come from a read error, since a much larger clone is one base off. The chain links TRBV5-5 to TRBJ2-5, with TRBD2 as a possible D gene (5 bases). V shed 0 bases and J shed 1 base, with 13 bases lying between them. The CDR3 covers 16 residues. Per the germline V gene, CDR1 is SGHKS and CDR2 is YYEKEE (reference sequence). The CDR3 DNA reads TGTGCCAGCAGCTTGGGGCTAGTGGGGAGCCAAGAGACCCAGTACTTC. Protein sequence: CASSLGLVGSQETQYF.

This clonotype was recorded at least ten times. The V gene is TRBV15, the J gene TRBJ2-1; TRBD2 aligns across 8 bases. The germline CDR1 and CDR2 sequences are LNHNV and YYDKDF (reference sequence). With V trimmed by 3 bases and J by 4 bases, 5 bases remained unmatched. The CDR3 has 15 residues. The CDR3 DNA sequence: TGTGCCACCAGCAGGGGACTAGAAAGTTACAATGAGCAGTTCTTC. This sequence encodes CATSRGLESYNEQFF.

The chain employs TRBV7-9 and TRBJ1-1; TRBD1 matches at 12 bases. Germline CDR1 SEHNR, CDR2 FQNEAQ (reference sequence). This CDR3 spans 16 amino acids. Trimming at V came to 5 bases and at J to 6 bases, leaving 10 bases not matched to a gene. CDR3 DNA: TGTGCCAGCAGCCGCCTGGGACAGGGGGCTTACCCTGAAGCTTTCTTT. Residues: CASSRLGQGAYPEAFF.

This clonotype was seen more than once but under ten times. The chain carries TRBV6-4 and TRBJ2-1; D gene unclear. The germline CDR1 and CDR2 sequences are MRHNA and SNTAGT. This CDR3 is built from 14 residues. Between the trimmed V and J ends, which lost 3 bases and 5 bases, there was a span of 11 bases. CDR3 loop: CASSERKLDNEQFF. The DNA for the CDR3 is TGTGCCAGCAGTGAGCGGAAACTTGACAATGAGCAGTTCTTC.

This clonotype appeared once. The CDR3 nucleotides read TGCAGTGCCACCGGGACATCGAATCAGCCCCAGCATTTT. Its protein product is CSATGTSNQPQHF. V gene TRBV20-1 combines with J gene TRBJ1-5, with TRBD1 as a possible D gene (6 bases). There are 13 residues in the CDR3. V lost 6 bases to trimming and J lost 4 bases, with 13 bases between them. Germline V gene data show CDR1 as DFQATT and CDR2 as SNEGSKA (reference sequence).

This clonotype was seen a few times. This sequence joins TRBV20-1 and TRBJ2-4; a possible D gene is TRBD2 (7 bases). The CDR3 is 15 residues long. Germline V gives CDR1 DFQATT, CDR2 SNEGSKA (reference sequence). Trimming took 6 bases from V and 2 from J, leaving 17 bases between them. The CDR3 nucleotides are TGCAGTGCCGCCCCGGGGGGCGGATCCAAAAACATTCAGTACTTC. Translation gives CSAAPGGGSKNIQYF.

The table lists this clonotype with many counts. This chain connects TRBV18 to TRBJ1-2, with a possible D match to TRBD1 (5 bases). The CDR3 spans 15 residues. V was trimmed by 0 bases and J by 6 bases, leaving 14 bases between them. CDR1 and CDR2 (germline): KGHSH, LQKENI. The CDR3 region is CASSPPIAGEDGYTF. In DNA form, the CDR3 reads TGTGCCAGCTCACCACCTATTGCGGGGGAGGATGGCTACACCTTC. Filled out from reference TRBV18 and TRBJ1-2, the complete variable domain reads NAGVMQNPRHLVRRRGQEARLRCSPMKGHSHVYWYRQLPEEGLKFMVYLQKENIIDESGMPKERFSAEFPKEGPSILRIQQVVRGDSAAYFCASSPPIAGEDGYTFGSGTRLTVV.